The text below deals with one TCR beta chain. These data belong to a study of technical replicates of blood from a few donors. Germline trimming cut 6 bases from V and 0 bases from J; bases unmatched to any gene: 5. The CDR3 spans 15 residues. Per the germline V gene, CDR1 is WNHNN and CDR2 is SYGVQD (reference sequence). Sequencing used immunoSEQ multiplex PCR; TCRdb keeps in-frame clones, though not all of them. The sample shows about 88,000 clones, around 93% of them seen only once. The sequenced sample consisted of T cells isolated from PBMCs. The rearrangement joins TRBV10-1 to TRBJ2-5, with 9 positions matching TRBD1. This receptor was taken from a human donor in good health. The CDR3 loop is CASSSGTGYQETQYF. Here the CDR3 DNA reads TGCGCCAGCAGCTCCGGGACAGGGTACCAAGAGACCCAGTACTTC.